The clone carrying this TCR beta chain showed up many times. The time point is: newly diagnosed GD, antithyroid drugs for less than 3 months. RNA extracted from PBMCs served as the sequencing template. Assembly of TCR beta libraries relied on iRepertoire HTBI primers together with Arm-PCR of CDR3 regions. TCRdb reanalysed the multiplex PCR reads using MiXCR and keeps one entry per CDR3 protein. The sample includes 420,000 or so distinct CDR3 sequences, less than 20% seen only once; the top ten take 20% to 25%. The data stem from a study of regulatory T cells in long-lasting Graves disease. The CDR3 is 19 residues long. Germline values: CDR1 DFQATT, CDR2 SNEGSKA (reference sequence). V shed 5 bases and J 1 base; nucleotides not matched to a gene: 11. These data were also reused for a study on T cells in Graves' hyperthyroidism and ophthalmopathy.

The J gene is TRBJ2-1, the V gene TRBV20-1; 16 bases agree with TRBD2. The input for sequencing was peripheral blood mononuclear cells (PBMCs), taken at new diagnosis, from a patient treated with antithyroid drugs. This TCR came from a woman aged 18-29 years with Graves disease. CDR3 DNA: TGCAGTGCTCTGCCCGGGACTAGCGGGAGGGGGGTATCCTACAATGAGCAGTTCTTC. Encoded protein: CSALPGTSGRGVSYNEQFF.